This TCR beta chain was retrieved from a study of OX40 agonist ivuxolimab in advanced cancers. The data were produced by immunoSEQ multiplex PCR, yet TCRdb's version contains in-frame clones alone and is incomplete. The sample holds roughly 67,000 clones, more than 85% seen once. In its sample, this clone was seen once. This CDR3 region has 16 residues. Germline CDR1 reads MNHEY; CDR2 reads SVGAGI. The V and J ends lost 2 bases and 4 bases, in that order; junction bases with no gene match: 8. The clonotype was recovered from an adult with an advanced solid tumor such as melanoma, head and neck, liver or kidney cancer. The sequenced sample was CD4+ or CD8+ T cells sorted from blood, obtained in a trial of the OX40 agonist ivuxolimab. This chain links TRBV6-5 with TRBJ2-7; 10 positions agree with TRBD2. CDR3 sequence (DNA): TGTGCCAGCAGTTACACCTTTAGCGGGGGGTTATACGAGCAGTACTTC. This codes for CASSYTFSGGLYEQYF.